These 31 T cell receptor beta chains share one sample of origin, sequenced in a study of cytomegalovirus exposure and HLA in healthy donors. PCR used 60 Vbeta primers and 13 Jbeta primers. The repertoire was sequenced with immunoSEQ multiplex PCR; TCRdb's copy has only in-frame clones and lacks some. Among some 130,000 clones listed, around two thirds were seen once. Sequenced material: PBMCs. These receptors all come from a woman between 35 and 50 years old in good health and CMV-seronegative.

The chain carries TRBV5-1 and TRBJ1-6, with D perhaps TRBD1 (6 bases). Trimming cost V 4 bases and J 9 bases, with 17 bases left between them. Germline V lookup: CDR1 SGHRS, CDR2 YFSETQ. The CDR3 length is 15 residues. The CDR3 nucleotides are TGCGCCAGCAGCCCTGTGACTACAGGGAGTTCACCCCTCCACTTT. Translation: CASSPVTTGSSPLHF.

This clone was counted a single time. The chain joins TRBV5-1 to TRBJ1-5, with D tentatively TRBD1 (6 bases). The ends were cut back, 2 bases at V and 5 bases at J, with 11 bases in the middle. Per germline, CDR1 SGHRS and CDR2 YFSETQ. The CDR3 sequence is 14 residues long. CDR3 sequence reads: CASSFLGGDQPQHF. For the CDR3, the DNA is TGCGCCAGCAGCTTTTTAGGGGGTGATCAGCCCCAGCATTTT.

The chain has TRBV7-2 and TRBJ1-4; 7 bases fit TRBD1. The V and J ends lost 5 bases and 3 bases, in that order; junction bases with no gene match: 12. This CDR3 comprises 17 residues. Germline V CDR1 and CDR2: SGHTA, FQGNSA. CDR3 nucleotide sequence: TGTGCCAGCAGCCTCAACAGGGGCCTAGGGGCTAATGAAAAACTGTTTTTT. Its protein is CASSLNRGLGANEKLFF.

The chain combines TRBV12-2 with TRBJ1-1. TRBV12-2 corresponds to a pseudogene. CDR3 length: 15 residues. The CDR3 protein is CASRPLRGRVTEAFF. DNA of the CDR3: TGTGCAAGTCGTCCACTACGGGGTAGGGTCACTGAAGCTTTCTTT.

The V gene is TRBV2, the J gene TRBJ2-1; D might be TRBD1 (6 bases). This CDR3 contains 15 residues. Trimming pared 0 bases from V and 11 bases from J, leaving 17 bases between. CDR1 is SNHLY, CDR2 FYNNEI, per germline. The CDR3 coding sequence is TGTGCCAGCAGTGAAGCGCTCGTTGGGGGCCCAAAGCAGTTCTTC. Its translation is CASSEALVGGPKQFF.

This clone has only one observation. The V call is TRBV5-1, the J call TRBJ1-3; D perhaps matches TRBD1 (6 bases). V lost 3 bases and J 2 bases, leaving 9 bases between the germline ends. Germline loops: CDR1 SGHRS, CDR2 YFSETQ. This CDR3 has 14 residues. The CDR3 DNA reads TGCGCCAGCAGCTCTACAGGGACTGGAAACACCATATATTTT. This codes for CASSSTGTGNTIYF.

V gene TRBV5-1 combines with J gene TRBJ1-6; 9 bases agree with TRBD1. Unmatched junction bases numbered 4, after V lost 5 bases and J lost 1 base. The CDR3 length is 16 residues. CDR1 is SGHRS and CDR2 is YFSETQ in the germline V gene. Here the CDR3 DNA reads TGCGCCAGCAGTCCCGGGACAGGGTCCTATAATTCACCCCTCCACTTT. This translates into CASSPGTGSYNSPLHF.

This clone was seen a handful of times. The rearrangement joins TRBV4-1 to TRBJ1-1; 7 bases match TRBD1. The CDR3 covers 14 residues. The V gene end was trimmed by 3 bases and the J gene end by 5 bases; junction bases not matched to a gene: 6. Germline loops: CDR1 MGHRA, CDR2 YSYEKL. CDR3 bases: TGCGCCAGCAGCCAGATGGGACAGCGAACTGAAGCTTTCTTT. Translated: CASSQMGQRTEAFF.

The CDR3 bases are TGCGCCAGCAGCCATGGTGAGCGGGAAGAGCAGTACTTC. Translating gives CASSHGEREEQYF. This rearrangement joins TRBV4-3 to TRBJ2-7, with TRBD2 identical over 7 bases. J was trimmed by 7 bases and V by 3 bases; bases with no gene match: 6. The CDR3 contains 13 residues. Germline CDR1 is LGHNA and CDR2 is YSLEER.

The V gene is TRBV6-5, the J gene TRBJ1-1; possibly TRBD1 for D (5 bases). Germline V gene lookup returns CDR1 MNHEY and CDR2 SVGAGI. The CDR3 runs to 15 residues. V was trimmed by 2 bases and J by 1 base, leaving 11 bases between them. The CDR3 sequence is CASSYARGGNTEAFF. In nucleotides, the CDR3 is TGTGCCAGCAGTTACGCAAGGGGAGGGAACACTGAAGCTTTCTTT.

The rearrangement links TRBV6-5 to TRBJ2-7; 9 nucleotides match TRBD1. Trimming at V came to 1 base and at J to 2 bases, leaving 6 bases not matched to a gene. The CDR3 runs 16 residues. Germline CDR1 MNHEY, CDR2 SVGAGI. The CDR3 spells CASSYFRGQGAYEQYF. CDR3 bases: TGTGCCAGCAGTTACTTTCGGGGACAGGGAGCCTACGAGCAGTACTTC.

V usage is TRBV27 and J usage is TRBJ1-1; D may be TRBD1 (5 bases). The V gene's germline CDR1 is MNHEY and CDR2 SMNVEV (reference sequence). This CDR3 is built from 14 residues. V lost 5 bases and J lost 1, with 11 bases in between. CDR3 protein: CASSRWGENTEAFF. Written as DNA, the CDR3 is TGTGCCAGCAGTCGATGGGGGGAGAACACTGAAGCTTTCTTT.

The rearrangement joins TRBV9 to TRBJ1-2; 10 bases map to TRBD1. The ends lost 3 bases at V and 4 bases at J; junction bases unmatched: 3. The CDR3 runs to 14 residues. CDR1 and CDR2 (germline): SGDLS, YYNGEE. CDR3 region: CASSGGQGSYGYTF. The CDR3 DNA is TGTGCCAGCAGCGGGGGACAGGGGTCCTATGGCTACACCTTC.

The chain links TRBV5-1 to TRBJ2-2; TRBD1 is a possible D gene (5 bases). The CDR3 is 16 residues long. Germline CDR1 is SGHRS and CDR2 is YFSETQ. The V gene lost 2 bases and the J gene lost 0 bases, with 11 bases spanning the gap. As DNA, the CDR3 is TGCGCCAGCAGCTTAGGGGTCGGAACGAACACCGGGGAGCTGTTTTTT. It is translated as CASSLGVGTNTGELFF.

The V gene is TRBV27, the J gene TRBJ2-1; 7 bases map to TRBD2. The germline CDR1 and CDR2 sequences are MNHEY and SMNVEV (reference sequence). The CDR3 spans 13 residues. The V segment lost 6 bases and the J segment 4 bases; nucleotides outside the gene matches: 3. CDR3 coding DNA: TGTGCCAGCAGGTACGGGGGGTACAATGAGCAGTTCTTC. Translation gives CASRYGGYNEQFF.

The J gene is TRBJ1-5, the V gene TRBV7-9; D unresolved. Per the germline V gene, CDR1 is SEHNR and CDR2 is FQNEAQ (reference sequence). The V end lost 3 bases, the J end lost 7 bases, and 10 bases lay between the germline ends. The CDR3 runs to 13 residues. This CDR3 reads CASSFLMGQPQHF. DNA of the CDR3: TGTGCCAGCAGCTTCTTAATGGGCCAGCCCCAGCATTTT.

This clone has only a few counts. The gene calls are TRBV5-1 and TRBJ2-2, with 8 bases aligning to TRBD2. Trimming at V came to 6 bases and at J to 3 bases, leaving 7 bases not matched to a gene. This CDR3 region has 15 residues. Germline V CDR1 and CDR2: SGHRS, YFSETQ. The CDR3 reads CASNSGGFDTGELFF. CDR3 sequence (DNA): TGCGCCAGCAACAGCGGGGGCTTCGACACCGGGGAGCTGTTTTTT.

V and J are TRBV28 and TRBJ1-5, with D tentatively TRBD1 (5 bases). The CDR3 totals 13 residues. Germline V gene data show CDR1 as MDHEN and CDR2 as SYDVKM. Deletions cut 7 bases from V and 2 bases from J, with 9 bases between. The CDR3 coding sequence is TGTGCCAGCAAAGAAGGGGGCAATCAGCCCCAGCATTTT. It specifies CASKEGGNQPQHF.

The rearrangement uses TRBV5-5 and TRBJ1-2; D is possibly TRBD1 (6 bases). The CDR3 loop spans 16 amino acids. Germline V lookup: CDR1 SGHKS, CDR2 YYEKEE (reference sequence). The V end lost 2 bases, the J end lost 5 bases, and 19 bases lay between the germline ends. The CDR3 protein is CASSFDPGRGKYGYTF. CDR3 DNA sequence: TGTGCCAGCAGCTTTGATCCGGGCAGGGGCAAATATGGCTACACCTTC. Combining the CDR3 with reference TRBV5-5 and TRBJ1-2 gives the whole variable domain DAGVTQSPTHLIKTRGQQVTLRCSPISGHKSVSWYQQVLGQGPQFIFQYYEKEERGRGNFPDRFSARQFPNYSSELNVNALLLGDSALYLCASSFDPGRGKYGYTFGSGTRLTVV.

The chain has TRBV5-4 and TRBJ1-2, with 7 bases fitting TRBD1. V shed 4 bases, J shed 5 bases, and the junction held 8 bases outside the gene matches. Germline assignment: CDR1 SGHNT and CDR2 YYREEE (reference sequence). This CDR3 is built from 14 residues. CDR3 loop: CASSAQRGRYGYTF. The CDR3 region has the DNA TGTGCCAGCAGCGCCCAAAGGGGGCGGTATGGCTACACCTTC.

This clone was counted between two and nine times. The rearrangement links TRBV11-2 to TRBJ1-2; perhaps TRBD1 as D (5 bases). The germline gives CDR1 SGHAT, CDR2 FQNNGV. This CDR3 spans 16 amino acids. Trimming shortened V by 4 bases and J by 3 bases, and 18 bases separated the two germline ends. The DNA for the CDR3 is TGTGCCAGCAGCTCCGGGGTTGTGGGGGGTTACTATGGCTACACCTTC. Its protein is CASSSGVVGGYYGYTF. Filled out from reference TRBV11-2 and TRBJ1-2, the complete variable domain reads EAGVAQSPRYKIIEKRQSVAFWCNPISGHATLYWYQQILGQGPKLLIQFQNNGVVDDSQLPKDRFSAERLKGVDSTLKIQPAKLEDSAVYLCASSSGVVGGYYGYTFGSGTRLTVV.

The chain employs TRBV7-2 and TRBJ1-6, with 8 bases that match TRBD1. Germline V gene lookup returns CDR1 SGHTA and CDR2 FQGNSA. V was clipped by 3 bases and J by 8 bases; unmatched bases: 6. The CDR3 runs 15 residues. The CDR3 DNA follows: TGTGCCAGCAGCTTGCGGACAGGGAGGGATTCACCCCTCCACTTT. This sequence encodes CASSLRTGRDSPLHF.

The gene calls are TRBV29-1 and TRBJ1-1; D not resolved. This CDR3 contains 12 residues. V gave up 4 bases and J gave up 1 base, with 7 bases separating them. Germline V gene sequence: CDR1 SQVTM, CDR2 ANQGSEA. CDR3 DNA: TGCAGCGTTGGCGAGAGGAACACTGAAGCTTTCTTT. This sequence encodes CSVGERNTEAFF.

The gene calls are TRBV19 and TRBJ1-6; tentatively, D is TRBD1 (6 bases). V was pared by 8 bases and J by 7 bases, with 15 bases between. CDR1 and CDR2 from the germline V gene are LNHDA and SQIVND (reference sequence). The CDR3 is 14 residues long. The CDR3 protein is CASDPTGENSPLHF. The CDR3 nucleotides are TGTGCCAGTGACCCGACAGGCGAAAATTCACCCCTCCACTTT.

The chain combines TRBV4-3 with TRBJ2-7, with 7 bases matching TRBD1. From germline, CDR1 is LGHNA and CDR2 YSLEER. V trimming: 0 bases; J trimming: 3 bases; junction bases outside the gene matches: 5. This CDR3 is 15 amino acids long. The CDR3 sequence: CASSQDYRGIYEQYF. CDR3 coding DNA: TGCGCCAGCAGCCAAGATTACAGGGGAATCTACGAGCAGTACTTC.

The rearrangement links TRBV6-5 to TRBJ2-7; D is perhaps TRBD2 (6 bases). CDR3 length: 15 residues. Trimming removed 5 bases from V and 2 bases from J, with 16 bases in between. The germline V gene encodes CDR1 MNHEY and CDR2 SVGAGI. The CDR3 coding sequence is TGTGCCAGCAGTCCTGTGGGGGGTGATCCCTACGAGCAGTACTTC. Translation gives CASSPVGGDPYEQYF.

The table lists this clone with a count of one. V is TRBV5-1 and J is TRBJ2-7; D call uncertain. Germline values: CDR1 SGHRS, CDR2 YFSETQ. Trimming removed 3 bases from V and 7 bases from J, with 14 bases in between. This CDR3 has 13 amino acids. Written as DNA, the CDR3 is TGCGCCAGCAGCTCCGAGTTAGTCCGGGAGCAGTACTTC. Translation gives CASSSELVREQYF.

This clone was recorded a few times. This CDR3 is also generated by other DNA sequences in the sample. V is TRBV5-1 and J is TRBJ1-1; 8 nucleotides line up with TRBD1. The CDR3 loop spans 15 amino acids. The germline V gene has CDR1 SGHRS and CDR2 YFSETQ. The V segment lost 4 bases and the J segment 1 base; nucleotides outside the gene matches: 6. Written as DNA, the CDR3 is TGCGCCAGCAGCCCTGGACAGGGTGGGAACACTGAAGCTTTCTTT. Protein product: CASSPGQGGNTEAFF.

The chain has TRBV9 and TRBJ2-1; possible D gene TRBD1, 6 bases. Trimming removed 2 bases from V and 2 bases from J, with 11 bases in between. The CDR3 is 15 amino acids. Germline V gives CDR1 SGDLS, CDR2 YYNGEE. The CDR3, as DNA: TGTGCCAGCAGCGTTGCCGGGACAACCTACAATGAGCAGTTCTTC. It translates to CASSVAGTTYNEQFF.

The chain has TRBV29-1 and TRBJ2-7, with 9 nucleotides matching TRBD1. Trimming at V came to 6 bases and at J to 3 bases, leaving 6 bases not matched to a gene. The length of the CDR3 is 13 residues. Germline lookup yields CDR1 SQVTM and CDR2 ANQGSEA. The CDR3 DNA reads as TGCAGCGTCGTGGGGACAGGGAACTACGAGCAGTACTTC. Translated: CSVVGTGNYEQYF.

The chain joins TRBV15 to TRBJ2-5; 7 bases match TRBD2. The CDR3 contains 15 residues. Germline trimming cut 1 base from V and 1 base from J; bases unmatched to any gene: 3. In germline, CDR1 is LNHNV, CDR2 YYDKDF (reference sequence). The CDR3 nucleotides are TGTGCCACCAGCAGAGGGGGAGGGTCCCAAGAGACCCAGTACTTC. It is translated as CATSRGGGSQETQYF.